This TCR beta chain is drawn from a study of blood T cell repertoires in COVID-19 (dated by TCRdb to 2018 to 2020). Concerning the study at large: Samples covering the acute and convalescent phases of COVID-19 were provided by collaborators in the United States, Italy and Spain. The material from the prospective study consisted of cDNA or gDNA derived from T cells, B-cell-depleted T cells, or PBMCs. Subjects who had been exposed to COVID-19, were actively infected with it, or had recovered from it provided the deeply sampled blood TCRbeta repertoires that made up the dataset. The repertoires were released in a freely available public database meant as a resource for research on the immune response to SARS-CoV-2. Samples came from the ongoing ImmuneRACE study (first 160 participants) plus 1,254 subjects from 6 global collaborators. Sample metadata almost always included a de-identified subject ID, COVID-19 status, age in years and sex. Where available, HLA class I and class II types were taken from metadata supplied by the sample provider and were not determined by assay-based typing.

Via the germline V gene (reference sequence), CDR1 is LNHDA and CDR2 SQIVND. The CDR3 sequence holds 15 residues, the cysteine and phenylalanine included. Only the CDR3 DNA stays, 45 bases, in frame from base 1. V is cut by 2 bases and J by 3 bases, and the space between the germline ends is 14 bases. Collaborating institutions collected whole blood in K2EDTA tubes following their own protocols. For TCRbeta analysis, collaborator samples were shipped as frozen whole blood, as isolated PBMCs, or as DNA extracted from either sample type. In regard to this clone: Its target antigen remains unknown. Within one base of it there is no much larger clone, and no base qualities were kept.

The immunoSEQ Assay, a bias-controlled multiplex PCR, was used to amplify TCRbeta CDR3 regions from genomic DNA. The paper's data handling went like this. Nucleated cell counts per sample were estimated from amplification of reference gene primers within the assay. To quantify the absolute abundance of each unique TCRbeta CDR3 rearrangement, sequence reads were collapsed and filtered. Productive Simpson clonality was computed per sample as the square root of Simpson's diversity index over productive rearrangements. TCRdb provides this immuneACCESS table in a form limited to in-frame rearrangements. Some clones are lacking; in checked studies, under half of them reflect an unresolved V gene, and why the rest are absent is not known. V and J calls and clone size are copied from that table; D and trimming were computed from the DNA. The sample table holds 150,000 to 200,000 clones, of which over 70% were seen once. About 18% of the sample lies in the top ten.

The paper's findings and limits, for the study overall: The amount of clinical and demographic metadata varied by source and participant and was provided uncurated.

Sample: peripheral blood. This TCR was sampled from a man aged 55 to 70 with active or convalescent COVID-19. The V gene is TRBV19 and the J gene is TRBJ2-7; matching of 5 bases hints at TRBD1 as the D gene. The bases are TGTGCCAGTAGTATAAGGGAAGGGGTCGGCTACGAGCAGTACTTC. Its translation reads: CASSIREGVGYEQYF.